The 3 T cell receptor beta chains listed next were all sequenced from one sample in a study of patients and donors after allogeneic stem cell transplantation. TCRdb itself ran the RT-PCR reads through MiXCR, one entry per CDR3 protein. Of 90,000 to 120,000 distinct CDR3 sequences listed, around 33% are singletons. The sequencing sample was made of blood, either unsorted or a sorted T cell fraction (not recorded which). The receptors were gathered from a human donor who was either an allogeneic HSCT recipient or a stem cell or donor lymphocyte infusion donor (not recorded which). It is not recorded whose cells these are; they may come from a transplant donor.

This clonotype was counted between two and nine times. This rearrangement joins TRBV28 to TRBJ1-4; D is unresolved. V lost 6 bases, J lost 7 bases, and 18 bases lay in between. This CDR3 spans 15 amino acids. Per the germline V gene, CDR1 is MDHEN and CDR2 is SYDVKM. The CDR3 nucleotides are TGTGCCAGCAGCCGTTATAAAACCCCGTTTGAAAAACTGTTTTTT. Protein product: CASSRYKTPFEKLFF.

This chain uses TRBV4-2 with TRBJ1-1; D is undetermined. Trimming pared 1 base from V and 0 bases from J, leaving 9 bases between. CDR1 LGHNA and CDR2 YNFKEQ come from the germline V gene. This CDR3 has 15 amino acids. The CDR3 coding sequence is TGTGCCAGCAGCCAAGTGGTGACGGTGAACACTGAAGCTTTCTTT. It is translated as CASSQVVTVNTEAFF.

The chain couples TRBV2 to TRBJ2-7; 7 bases line up with TRBD2. CDR3 size: 14 residues. The germline V gene has CDR1 SNHLY and CDR2 FYNNEI. V was pared by 7 bases and J by 6 bases, with 12 bases of the junction left unmatched. The CDR3 nucleotides read TGTGCCAGCACCAGACTAGCCTCCTCAGTCGAGCAGTACTTC. This encodes CASTRLASSVEQYF.